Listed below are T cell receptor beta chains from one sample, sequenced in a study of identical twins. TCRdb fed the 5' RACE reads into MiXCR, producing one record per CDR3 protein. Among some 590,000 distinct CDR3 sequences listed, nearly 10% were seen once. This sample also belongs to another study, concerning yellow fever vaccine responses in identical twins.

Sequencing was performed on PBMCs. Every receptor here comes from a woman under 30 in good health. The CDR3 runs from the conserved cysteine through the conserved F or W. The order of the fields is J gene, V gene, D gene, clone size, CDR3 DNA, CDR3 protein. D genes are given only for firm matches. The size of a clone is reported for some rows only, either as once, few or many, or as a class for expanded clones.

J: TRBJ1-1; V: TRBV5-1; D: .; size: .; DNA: TGCGCCAGCAGCTTGGACCACACTCCTTCGAACACTGAAGCTTTCTTT; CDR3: CASSLDHTPSNTEAFF
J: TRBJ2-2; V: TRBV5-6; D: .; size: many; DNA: TGTGCCAGCAGCCCGACAAACTTGGTCACCGGGGAGCTGTTTTTT; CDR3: CASSPTNLVTGELFF
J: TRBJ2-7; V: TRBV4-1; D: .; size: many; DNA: TGCGCCAGCAGCCAAGGTCTAGCGTTATACGAGCAGTACTTC; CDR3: CASSQGLALYEQYF
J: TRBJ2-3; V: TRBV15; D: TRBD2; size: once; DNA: TGTGCCACCAAATACCTAGCGGGGGGCACAGATACGCAGTATTTT; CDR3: CATKYLAGGTDTQYF
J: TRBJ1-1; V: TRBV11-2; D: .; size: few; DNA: TGTGCCAGCAGCTTAGACAGGGGAGGGGACACTGAAGCTTTCTTT; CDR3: CASSLDRGGDTEAFF
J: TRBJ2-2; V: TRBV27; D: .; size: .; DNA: TGTGCCAGCGGACAGACGATTACCGGGGAGCTGTTTTTT; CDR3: CASGQTITGELFF
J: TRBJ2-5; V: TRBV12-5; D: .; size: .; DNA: TGTGCTAGTGGTCTAGGCCCCAAAGAGACCCAGTACTTC; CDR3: CASGLGPKETQYF
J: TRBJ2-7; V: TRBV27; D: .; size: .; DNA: TGTGCCAGCAGTTGGGGACCGCCTAGCTCCTACGAGCAGTACTTC; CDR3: CASSWGPPSSYEQYF
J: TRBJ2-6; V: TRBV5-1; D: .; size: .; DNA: TGCGCCAGCAGCTTGGGACAGCTCACTGGGGCCAACGTCCTGACTTTC; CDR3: CASSLGQLTGANVLTF
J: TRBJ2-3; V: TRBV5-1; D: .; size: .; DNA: TGCGCCAGCAGCTTGGCCGAGGGGGGCTGGGATACGCAGTATTTT; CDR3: CASSLAEGGWDTQYF
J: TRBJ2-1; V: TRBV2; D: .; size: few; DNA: TGTGCCAGCAGCAGGGGACCGCGACCCACCGGGTATGAGCAGTTCTTC; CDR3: CASSRGPRPTGYEQFF
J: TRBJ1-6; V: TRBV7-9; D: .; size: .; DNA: TGTGCCAGCAGCCCAAGTCCCCAGCAGATCCATTCACCCCTCCACTTT; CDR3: CASSPSPQQIHSPLHF
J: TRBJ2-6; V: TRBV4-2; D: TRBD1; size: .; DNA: TGTGCCAGCAGCCACCAAACAGGGGATGGGGCCAACGTCCTGACTTTC; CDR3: CASSHQTGDGANVLTF
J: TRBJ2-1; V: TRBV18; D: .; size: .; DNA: TGTGCCAGCTCAAGGGGTAGCGCCGGAGATATACACAATGAGCAGTTCTTC; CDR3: CASSRGSAGDIHNEQFF
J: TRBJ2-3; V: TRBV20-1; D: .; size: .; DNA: TGCAGTGCTCCTAGCGAAGGCACAGATACGCAGTATTTT; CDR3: CSAPSEGTDTQYF
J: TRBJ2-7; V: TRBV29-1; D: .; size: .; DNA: TGCAGCGTTGTCGTTAGGGGGGCCTACGAGCAGTACTTC; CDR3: CSVVVRGAYEQYF